The 18 T cell receptor beta chains below come from one sample, sequenced in a study of control samples from healthy donors and cancer patients. Clones were read by immunoSEQ multiplex PCR, and TCRdb kept only the in-frame ones, dropping some. Seen here are about 120,000 clones, over 80% observed once, and the top ten hold roughly 2.1%. Sequencing used blood. The receptor source for this set is a woman aged 45-59 years in good health.

The rearrangement links TRBV4-1 to TRBJ1-4; D not certain. Germline V gene sequence: CDR1 MGHRA, CDR2 YSYEKL. This CDR3 spans 13 amino acids. Between the trimmed V and J ends, which lost 0 bases and 3 bases, there was a span of 2 bases. The CDR3: CASSQEPNEKLFF. CDR3 nucleotide sequence: TGCGCCAGCAGCCAAGAACCTAATGAAAAACTGTTTTTT.

V is TRBV11-2 and J is TRBJ1-2; D ambiguous. The CDR3 totals 17 residues. V lost 5 bases and J 4 bases, leaving 23 bases between the germline ends. The germline V gene encodes CDR1 SGHAT and CDR2 FQNNGV. Here the CDR3 reads CASSDPPRRQKTYGYTF. CDR3 nucleotides: TGTGCCAGCAGCGACCCCCCCCGGCGACAAAAAACCTATGGCTACACCTTC.

This clone was counted a single time. The chain couples TRBV19 to TRBJ1-5, with 7 nucleotides matching TRBD1. The germline CDR1 and CDR2 sequences are LNHDA and SQIVND (reference sequence). The CDR3 runs to 13 residues. Trimming took 5 bases from V and 4 from J; bases not matched to a gene: 2. The CDR3 reads CASSLTGNQPQHF. The CDR3 DNA reads as TGTGCCAGTAGTTTGACAGGGAATCAGCCCCAGCATTTT.

This sequence joins TRBV27 and TRBJ2-7; D ambiguous. The CDR3 totals 14 residues. V was cut by 1 base and J by 0 bases, with 7 bases left in between. CDR1 is MNHEY and CDR2 is SMNVEV in the germline V gene (reference sequence). CDR3 in DNA: TGTGCCAGCAGTTTATACGTCGACTCCTACGAGCAGTACTTC. Protein product: CASSLYVDSYEQYF.

A single count supports this clone. V gene TRBV9 combines with J gene TRBJ1-4; D is perhaps TRBD1 (6 bases). The V end was cut by 3 bases, the J end by 7 bases, with 16 bases between. Germline values: CDR1 SGDLS, CDR2 YYNGEE. CDR3 size: 15 residues. The CDR3 nucleotides are TGTGCCAGCAGCGCGCGGGACATTGGCGTTGAAAAACTGTTTTTT. It specifies CASSARDIGVEKLFF.

The chain recombines TRBV2 with TRBJ1-5, with TRBD1 as a possible D gene (5 bases). This CDR3 is built from 16 residues. V was clipped by 0 bases and J by 6 bases, with 15 bases between them. CDR1 and CDR2 from the germline V gene are SNHLY and FYNNEI. CDR3 in amino acids: CASSEAGGRGSQPQHF. The DNA for the CDR3 is TGTGCCAGCAGTGAAGCGGGGGGTAGGGGTAGTCAGCCCCAGCATTTT.

CDR3 residues: CASSDTGPLRLNEQFF. The CDR3, as DNA: TGTGCCAGCAGTGATACAGGGCCCCTACGCCTCAATGAGCAGTTCTTC. The chain joins TRBV6-1 to TRBJ2-1, with D tentatively TRBD1 (6 bases). The germline CDR1 and CDR2 sequences are MNHNS and SASEGT. The CDR3 is 16 residues long. Trimming took 3 bases from V and 6 from J, leaving 18 bases between them.

The gene calls are TRBV5-1 and TRBJ2-7, with D possibly TRBD2 on 5 matching bases. V was trimmed by 2 bases and J by 2 bases, leaving 5 bases between them. The CDR3 has 12 amino acids. Germline values: CDR1 SGHRS, CDR2 YFSETQ. CDR3 loop: CASSFGTYEQYF. As DNA, the CDR3 is TGCGCCAGCAGCTTCGGGACCTACGAGCAGTACTTC.

This chain links TRBV28 with TRBJ2-5, with a weak D call TRBD2 (5 bases). The CDR3 consists of 12 residues. The germline V and J ends were trimmed by 6 bases and 8 bases, with 13 bases remaining between them. CDR1 and CDR2 (germline): MDHEN, SYDVKM. CDR3 nucleotide sequence: TGTGCCAGCAGATCGGCCGCGGGCACCCAGTACTTC. Translating it yields CASRSAAGTQYF.

The chain employs TRBV20-1 and TRBJ1-1; perhaps TRBD1 as D (6 bases). CDR1 DFQATT and CDR2 SNEGSKA come from the germline V gene (reference sequence). The CDR3 has 11 residues. Trimming pared 0 bases from V and 7 bases from J, leaving 6 bases between. CDR3 nucleotides: TGCAGTGCTAGAGAGGACAGTGAAGCTTTCTTT. Translated: CSAREDSEAFF.

The chain links TRBV2 to TRBJ1-1; TRBD1 is a possible D gene (5 bases). The CDR3 sequence is 14 residues long. V was cut by 4 bases and J by 2 bases, with 11 bases left in between. Germline CDR1 reads SNHLY; CDR2 reads FYNNEI. The CDR3 nucleotides are TGTGCCAGCAGTGCGAGACAGTTAAACACTGAAGCTTTCTTT. This encodes CASSARQLNTEAFF.

J is TRBJ2-3 and V is TRBV29-1; D possibly corresponds to TRBD2 (6 bases). CDR1 is SQVTM, CDR2 ANQGSEA, per germline. The V gene lost 6 bases and the J gene lost 2 bases, with 18 bases spanning the gap. The length of the CDR3 is 15 residues. The CDR3 coding sequence is TGCAGCGTGGGAGATGGGGGGTGGGTCACAGATACGCAGTATTTT. This sequence encodes CSVGDGGWVTDTQYF.

The rearrangement uses TRBV28 and TRBJ1-5; unclear D gene. Trimming removed 1 base at V and 3 bases at J, with 7 bases between. Germline V lookup: CDR1 MDHEN, CDR2 SYDVKM. CDR3 length equals 14 residues. As DNA, the CDR3 is TGTGCCAGCAGTTTATCGGGGATCAATCAGCCCCAGCATTTT. Translated, it gives CASSLSGINQPQHF.

This chain joins TRBV6-5 and TRBJ1-2; D gene uncertain. The germline V gene has CDR1 MNHEY and CDR2 SVGAGI. This CDR3 comprises 13 residues. V was trimmed by 2 bases and J by 4 bases, leaving 8 bases between them. This CDR3 reads CASSYTGFYGYTF. As DNA, the CDR3 is TGTGCCAGCAGTTACACGGGCTTCTATGGCTACACCTTC.

This chain uses TRBV27 with TRBJ1-1; tentative D call: TRBD1 (5 bases). CDR1 and CDR2 (germline): MNHEY, SMNVEV (reference sequence). V was shortened by 6 bases and J by 6 bases, with 11 bases between the two germline ends. The CDR3 consists of 12 residues. Here the CDR3 reads CASSRRGAEAFF. DNA for the CDR3: TGTGCCAGCAGCCGGCGGGGGGCTGAAGCTTTCTTT.

The chain is built from TRBV7-9 and TRBJ2-1; D is perhaps TRBD1 (5 bases). The CDR3 sequence is 17 residues long. The V gene lost 0 bases and the J gene lost 0 bases, with 12 bases spanning the gap. CDR1 and CDR2 from the germline V gene are SEHNR and FQNEAQ (reference sequence). In DNA form, the CDR3 reads TGTGCCAGCAGCTTAGCTGGGCAGGGATCCTCCTACAATGAGCAGTTCTTC. It translates to CASSLAGQGSSYNEQFF.

The genes are TRBV28 and TRBJ1-5; 7 nucleotides align to TRBD1. CDR3 size: 16 residues. Germline V gene lookup returns CDR1 MDHEN and CDR2 SYDVKM. Trimming cost V 3 bases and J 0 bases; bases outside gene matches: 5. CDR3 in amino acids: CASSFVGGNSNQPQHF. The CDR3 DNA is TGTGCCAGCAGTTTCGTAGGGGGCAATAGCAATCAGCCCCAGCATTTT.

This sequence joins TRBV19 and TRBJ2-1; 8 bases are shared with TRBD1. V was clipped by 6 bases and J by 6 bases; unmatched bases: 4. The CDR3 runs 13 residues. Germline V gives CDR1 LNHDA, CDR2 SQIVND (reference sequence). The CDR3 loop is CASSPQGGNEQFF. The CDR3, as DNA: TGTGCCAGTAGCCCACAGGGGGGCAATGAGCAGTTCTTC.